This T cell receptor (beta chain) was sequenced during a study of T cells in narcolepsy. V was shortened by 1 base and J by 5 bases, with 11 bases between the two germline ends. This CDR3 spans 14 amino acids. Germline V gene lookup returns CDR1 LNHDA and CDR2 SQIVND (reference sequence). General observations from the study: Blood of same and different patients, but not healthy controls, reportedly held recurring autoreactive clonotypes.

The data were produced by immunoSEQ multiplex PCR, yet TCRdb's version contains in-frame clones alone and is incomplete. The sample has some 23,000 clones; around 85% are singletons. Turning to this clone: The antigen is not known.

The V call is TRBV19, the J call TRBJ2-5, with D possibly matching TRBD2 (5 bases). The sample consisted of CD45RA- memory CD4+ T cells from PBMCs. The receptor's source is a human donor with narcolepsy. CDR3 DNA: TGTGCCAGTAGTATAGTGGGAGCCCGGGAGACCCAGTACTTC. Translation: CASSIVGARETQYF.